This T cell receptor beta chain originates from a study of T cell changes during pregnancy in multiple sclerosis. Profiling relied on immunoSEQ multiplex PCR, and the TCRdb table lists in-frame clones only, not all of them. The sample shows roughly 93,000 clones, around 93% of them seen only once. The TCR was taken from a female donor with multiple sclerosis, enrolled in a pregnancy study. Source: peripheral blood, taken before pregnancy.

Here the CDR3 reads CASSRTGGNEQFF. CDR3 in DNA: TGTGCCAGCAGCCGGACAGGGGGGAATGAGCAGTTCTTC. J is TRBJ2-1 and V is TRBV6-1, with 10 nucleotides matching TRBD1. This CDR3 is 13 amino acids long. The trim removed 6 bases at V and 7 bases at J, leaving 3 bases unmatched. Germline-derived CDR1 and CDR2 are MNHNS and SASEGT.